One sample yielded the 6 T cell receptor beta chains listed below, sequenced in a study of cytomegalovirus exposure and HLA in healthy donors. A multiplex PCR was run with 60 Vbeta primers and 13 Jbeta primers. Generated by immunoSEQ multiplex PCR, the TCRdb table keeps only in-frame clones and is missing some. The table lists about 160,000 clones, roughly 88% of them singletons. The material sequenced was PBMCs. The receptor set was obtained from a man aged 50 or older in good health and CMV-seropositive.

V usage is TRBV7-8 and J usage is TRBJ1-3; 8 bases are a match to TRBD1. The junction had 6 bases not matched to a gene; V was cut back by 5 bases and J by 3 bases. The CDR3 has 15 amino acids. Looked up from germline, CDR1 is SGHVS and CDR2 is FQNEAQ. CDR3 sequence reads: CASSTDRGGGNTIYF. DNA for the CDR3: TGTGCCAGCAGCACAGACAGGGGAGGTGGAAACACCATATATTTT.

The chain combines TRBV10-1 with TRBJ2-7, with D perhaps matching TRBD2 (6 bases). The length of the CDR3 is 13 residues. Germline V gene lookup returns CDR1 WNHNN and CDR2 SYGVQD (reference sequence). V dropped 6 bases and J dropped 4 bases, with 13 bases sitting between them. The CDR3 nucleotides read TGCGCCAGCAGGCCAAGCGGGTCTTACGAGCAGTACTTC. Protein sequence: CASRPSGSYEQYF.

V is TRBV29-1 and J is TRBJ1-5, with a weak D call TRBD1 (5 bases). Deletions cut 0 bases from V and 4 bases from J, with 7 bases between. CDR3 size: 13 residues. Germline V lookup: CDR1 SQVTM, CDR2 ANQGSEA. CDR3 DNA: TGCAGCGTTGAAGAGGGACTGAATCAGCCCCAGCATTTT. Its protein is CSVEEGLNQPQHF.

The V and J genes are TRBV27 and TRBJ2-5; 9 positions agree with TRBD1. The CDR3 covers 15 residues. V lost 4 bases, J lost 0 bases, and 3 bases stayed unmatched. Germline V lookup: CDR1 MNHEY, CDR2 SMNVEV (reference sequence). CDR3 DNA: TGTGCCAGCAGTTCCTGGACAGGGGACCAAGAGACCCAGTACTTC. Translation: CASSSWTGDQETQYF.

The chain employs TRBV2 and TRBJ2-4; D is possibly TRBD2 (5 bases). This CDR3 is 17 amino acids long. Trimming shortened V by 6 bases and J by 0 bases, and 18 bases separated the two germline ends. Germline V gives CDR1 SNHLY, CDR2 FYNNEI. CDR3 residues: CASRRSDSSLAKNIQYF. Here the CDR3 DNA reads TGTGCCAGCAGGAGGTCGGACTCATCTCTAGCCAAAAACATTCAGTACTTC.

V usage is TRBV5-1 and J usage is TRBJ2-5; D gene uncertain. V was trimmed by 1 base and J by 5 bases, leaving 6 bases between them. The CDR3 consists of 12 residues. Germline CDR1 is SGHRS and CDR2 is YFSETQ. CDR3 nucleotides: TGCGCCAGCAGCTTGCCTCGGGAGACCCAGTACTTC. Residues: CASSLPRETQYF.